In its sample, the clone carrying this T cell receptor beta chain was seen many times. Its antigen is unidentified. This record comes from a study of T cell repertoires in cytomegalovirus infection. As for the study in general: A matching HLA type, together with CMV infection, was signaled by public TCR beta signatures.

TCRdb re-analysed the reads in MiXCR, keeping a single row per CDR3 protein. The top ten hold 10% of the sample, which has about 490,000 distinct CDR3 sequences, 10% to 12% seen once. The study's findings and limits: Cumulative public TCR beta family frequency identified carriers of CMV plus the relevant HLA. HLA-C-restricted CMV clonotypes gave the most frequent clonotype in two of eight donors.

Looked up from germline, CDR1 is MNHEY and CDR2 is SMNVEV (reference sequence). The V and J ends lost 3 bases and 4 bases, in that order; junction bases with no gene match: 12. The CDR3 contains 17 residues. Sequenced material: PBMCs. The source is a human donor in good health (CMV status not recorded). Some clones in this sample may be carry-over from other donors' samples. The rearrangement uses TRBV27 and TRBJ2-3; 8 bases agree with TRBD2. CDR3 sequence (DNA): TGTGCCAGCAGTTTCCAACGAGAGCGGGAGATAGCAGATACGCAGTATTTT. Translation: CASSFQREREIADTQYF.